Reported below is one T cell receptor (beta chain). This entry comes from a study of cytomegalovirus exposure and HLA in healthy donors. The primer mix had 60 Vbeta and 13 Jbeta primers. Profiled with immunoSEQ multiplex PCR; TCRdb holds only in-frame clones, not every one. The sample holds about 150,000 clones, approximately 63% seen once. Germline V gene sequence: CDR1 MDHEN, CDR2 SYDVKM. The CDR3 has 14 amino acids. V was clipped by 1 base and J by 1 base, with 8 bases between them. The clonotype was recovered from a woman aged 60-75 years in good health and CMV-seropositive. The sequencing sample was made of PBMCs. This sequence joins TRBV28 and TRBJ2-7; D remains ambiguous. CDR3 residues: CASSLYAESYEQYF. The CDR3 DNA reads as TGTGCCAGCAGTTTATACGCAGAATCCTACGAGCAGTACTTC.